This section outlines one T cell receptor beta chain sequence together with its context. There is no known antigen for this receptor. No much larger clone exists at a distance of one base, and base qualities are not known. Library prep was done by the immunoSEQ multiplex PCR assay. TCRdb provides this immuneACCESS table in a form limited to in-frame rearrangements. Some clones are lacking; in checked studies, under half of them reflect an unresolved V gene, and why the rest are absent is not known. In this sample the table shows 45,000 to 75,000 clones, 90% to 95% of which occur a single time. Over 0.8% of the sample lies in the top ten. The data belong to a study of T cell changes during pregnancy in multiple sclerosis (dated by TCRdb to 2018 to 2020). For the wider study: The study looked at changes in the T cell repertoire across pregnancy in women with multiple sclerosis.

The cysteine opens and the phenylalanine closes a CDR3 of 14 amino acids. CDR3 DNA only is kept here, 42 bases in frame from base 1. The V and J ends are trimmed by 2 bases and 2 bases, leaving 10 bases between them. CDR1 and CDR2 are drawn from the germline V gene: SGHTA, FQGTGA. This clonotype originated in a female donor with multiple sclerosis, enrolled in a pregnancy study. The chain employs TRBV7-3 and TRBJ2-7, with TRBD2 tentatively as D gene (5 bases match). Sequences were derived from peripheral blood, sampled in the first trimester of pregnancy. The sequenced DNA is TGTGCCAGCAGCTTATACCCTAGCCCCTACGAGCAGTACTTC. The encoded protein is CASSLYPSPYEQYF.